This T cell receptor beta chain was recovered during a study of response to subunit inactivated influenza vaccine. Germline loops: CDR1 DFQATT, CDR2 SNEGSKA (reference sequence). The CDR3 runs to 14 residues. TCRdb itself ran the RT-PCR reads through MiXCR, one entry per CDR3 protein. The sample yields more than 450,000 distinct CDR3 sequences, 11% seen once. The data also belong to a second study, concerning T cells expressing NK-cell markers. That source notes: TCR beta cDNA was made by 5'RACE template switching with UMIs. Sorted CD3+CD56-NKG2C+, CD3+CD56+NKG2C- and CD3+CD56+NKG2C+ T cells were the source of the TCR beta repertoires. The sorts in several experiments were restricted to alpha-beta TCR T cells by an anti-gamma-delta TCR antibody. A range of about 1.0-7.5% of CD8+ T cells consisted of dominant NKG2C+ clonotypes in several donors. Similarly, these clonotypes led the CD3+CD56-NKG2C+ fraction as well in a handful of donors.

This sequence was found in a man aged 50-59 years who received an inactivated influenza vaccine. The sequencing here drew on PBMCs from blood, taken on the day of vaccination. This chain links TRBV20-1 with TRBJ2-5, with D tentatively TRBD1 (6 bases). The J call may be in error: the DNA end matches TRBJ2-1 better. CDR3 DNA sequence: TGCAGTGCTAGAGCCTTTGGACAGCAAGAGACCCAGTTCTTC. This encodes CSARAFGQQETQFF.